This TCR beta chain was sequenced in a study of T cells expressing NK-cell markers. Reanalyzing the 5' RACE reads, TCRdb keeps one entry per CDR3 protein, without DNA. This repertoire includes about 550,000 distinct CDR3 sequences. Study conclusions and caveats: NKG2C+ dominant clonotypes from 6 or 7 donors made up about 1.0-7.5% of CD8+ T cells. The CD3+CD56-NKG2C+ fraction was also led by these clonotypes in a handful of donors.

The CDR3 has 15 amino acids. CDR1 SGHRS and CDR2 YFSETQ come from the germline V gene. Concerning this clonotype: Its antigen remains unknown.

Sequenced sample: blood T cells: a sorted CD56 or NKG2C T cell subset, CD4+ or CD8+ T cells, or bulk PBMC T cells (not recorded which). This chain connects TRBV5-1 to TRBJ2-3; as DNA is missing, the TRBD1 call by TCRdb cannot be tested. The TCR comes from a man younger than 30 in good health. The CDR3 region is CASSLGTGRTDTQYF. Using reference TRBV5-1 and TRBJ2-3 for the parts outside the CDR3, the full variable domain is KAGVTQTPRYLIKTRGQQVTLSCSPISGHRSVSWYQQTPGQGLQFLFEYFSETQRNKGNFPGRFSGRQFSNSRSEMNVSTLELGDSALYLCASSLGTGRTDTQYFGPGTRLTVL.